This T cell receptor beta chain is from a study of a mutant IDH1 vaccine in newly diagnosed glioma. Overall study context: The initiation of vaccination occurred 4-6 weeks after radiotherapy alone, or with temozolomide cycles. Those enrolled had earlier been treated with radiotherapy, temozolomide, or both, mostly both.

This CDR3 is 12 amino acids long. Trimming cost V 4 bases and J 0 bases, with 2 bases left between them. The V gene's germline CDR1 is KGHSH and CDR2 LQKENI. Points on this clone: Its antigen is not identified.

Profiling relied on immunoSEQ multiplex PCR, and the TCRdb table lists in-frame clones only, not all of them. The sample consists of roughly 120,000 clones, about 80% of them appearing once. Time point here: week 11, during vaccination. Each vaccine dose was 300 ug of mutant IDH1 20-mer peptide, with topical imiquimod. This clonotype originated in a man aged 35 to 55 with glioma. This chain joins TRBV18 and TRBJ2-3; no clear D gene. Here the sequenced sample was PBMCs, taken from a glioma patient whose treatment included an IDH1 peptide vaccine. CDR3 region: CASSLSTDTQYF. In DNA, the CDR3 is TGTGCCAGCTCACTAAGCACAGATACGCAGTATTTT.